This T cell receptor (beta chain) was documented in a study of response to subunit inactivated influenza vaccine. Overall study results and limits: Only a handful of new T cells, the authors suggested, are recruited with each seasonal influenza vaccination.

Worth noting for this clonotype: Its antigen is undetermined.

TCRdb reprocessed the RT-PCR reads via MiXCR and lists one record per CDR3 protein. The profile shows approximately 490,000 distinct CDR3 sequences, 6% to 9% of them singletons. Looked up from germline, CDR1 is LGHDT and CDR2 is YNNKEL (reference sequence). This CDR3 is 15 amino acids long. The V segment lost 4 bases and the J segment 3 bases; nucleotides outside the gene matches: 5. The chain has TRBV3-1 and TRBJ2-7, with 11 bases matching TRBD1. This clonotype originated in a man aged 50 to 69 who received an inactivated influenza vaccine. Sequenced material: PBMCs from blood, taken roughly 24 months after vaccination. The CDR3 region is CASSPRTGGFYEQYF. CDR3 DNA sequence: TGTGCCAGCAGCCCCCGGACAGGGGGCTTCTACGAGCAGTACTTC.